These 24 T cell receptor beta chains came from one sample sequenced in a study of cytomegalovirus exposure and HLA in healthy donors. It was with 60 Vbeta and 13 Jbeta primers that the PCR ran. Assay: immunoSEQ multiplex PCR; the TCRdb copy retains only in-frame clones and omits some. Seen here are roughly 160,000 clones, around 80% observed once, and the top ten hold roughly 8%. Sequenced: PBMCs. The receptor set was obtained from a woman aged 40 to 49 in good health and CMV-seropositive.

This clone has a single count. The rearrangement joins TRBV9 to TRBJ2-2, with 7 positions matching TRBD1. The CDR3 sequence is 15 residues long. J lost 6 bases, V lost 4 bases, and 9 bases had no gene match. Germline V gene lookup returns CDR1 SGDLS and CDR2 YYNGEE. The DNA of the CDR3 is TGTGCCAGCAGCTTCACGACAGGGAAGGCCGGGGAGCTGTTTTTT. The encoded protein is CASSFTTGKAGELFF.

A few counts support this clone. V gene TRBV30 combines with J gene TRBJ1-5; TRBD1 might be the D (6 bases). The germline V gene has CDR1 GTSNPN and CDR2 SVGIG (reference sequence). V was pared by 5 bases and J by 5 bases, with 13 bases between. The CDR3 sequence is 13 residues long. CDR3 amino acids: CAWQQGSDQPQHF. For the CDR3, the DNA is TGTGCCTGGCAGCAGGGGTCGGATCAGCCCCAGCATTTT. The full variable domain, in which reference TRBV30 and TRBJ1-5 provide the parts outside the CDR3, is SQTIHQWPATLVQPVGSPLSLECTVEGTSNPNLYWYRQAAGRGLQLLFYSVGIGQISSEVPQNLSASRPQDRQFILSSKKLLLSDSGFYLCAWQQGSDQPQHFGDGTRLSIL.

The chain links TRBV10-1 to TRBJ1-1, with TRBD1 matching over 11 bases. Germline-derived CDR1 and CDR2 are WNHNN and SYGVQD (reference sequence). Unmatched junction bases numbered 7, after V lost 2 bases and J lost 2 bases. CDR3 size: 17 residues. This chain's CDR3 is CASSERTGGAGNTEAFF. In DNA form, the CDR3 reads TGCGCCAGCAGTGAGCGGACAGGGGGCGCGGGTAACACTGAAGCTTTCTTT.

The V and J genes are TRBV9 and TRBJ2-5; D remains ambiguous. Germline values: CDR1 SGDLS, CDR2 YYNGEE. With 0 bases removed from V and 2 bases from J, the gap between germline ends came to 8 bases. The CDR3 is made up of 14 amino acids. CDR3 sequence: CASSVGLTQETQYF. For the CDR3, the DNA is TGTGCCAGCAGCGTAGGTTTAACACAAGAGACCCAGTACTTC.

A word on this clone: Other DNA sequences in this specimen translate into the identical CDR3. V usage is TRBV7-2 and J usage is TRBJ2-5, with 11 bases aligning to TRBD2. The trim removed 5 bases at V and 4 bases at J, leaving 3 bases unmatched. This CDR3 spans 14 amino acids. Per the germline V gene, CDR1 is SGHTA and CDR2 is FQGNSA. In DNA form, the CDR3 reads TGTGCCAGCAGCGTTAGCGGGAGGGGAGAGACCCAGTACTTC. Amino acid sequence: CASSVSGRGETQYF.

J is TRBJ2-7 and V is TRBV6-6; D is uncertain. The CDR3 is 12 residues long. With 4 bases removed from V and 1 base from J, the gap between germline ends came to 5 bases. In germline, CDR1 is MNHNY, CDR2 SVGAGI (reference sequence). The chain's CDR3 is CASSFESYEQYF. The CDR3 coding sequence is TGTGCCAGCAGTTTCGAGTCCTACGAGCAGTACTTC.

V and J are TRBV7-9 and TRBJ2-1; 11 nucleotides agree with TRBD2. CDR3 length: 16 residues. Germline V gives CDR1 SEHNR, CDR2 FQNEAQ (reference sequence). The junction had 7 bases not matched to a gene; V was cut back by 2 bases and J by 7 bases. DNA for the CDR3: TGTGCCAGCAGCTTACTTTTCCTAGCGGGAGGTAATGAGCAGTTCTTC. Its translation: CASSLLFLAGGNEQFF.

This clone was recorded a few times. The chain couples TRBV4-3 to TRBJ1-5; 9 bases fit TRBD1. Germline trimming cut 1 base from V and 6 bases from J; bases unmatched to any gene: 4. This CDR3 is 15 amino acids long. The V gene's germline CDR1 is LGHNA and CDR2 YSLEER. This chain's CDR3 is CASSQVTGGGQPQHF. The CDR3 DNA is TGCGCCAGCAGCCAAGTAACAGGGGGCGGTCAGCCCCAGCATTTT.

This clone was seen only a few times. The rearrangement joins TRBV5-1 to TRBJ2-4, with 9 bases matching TRBD1. This CDR3 comprises 15 residues. CDR1 and CDR2 from the germline V gene are SGHRS and YFSETQ. The trim removed 0 bases at V and 9 bases at J, leaving 7 bases unmatched. CDR3 DNA: TGCGCCAGCAGCTTGGAAGGGACAGGGAAGGGCATTCAGTACTTC. This codes for CASSLEGTGKGIQYF.

On this clone: Its ends do not fully match the called genes, so a read error is possible. This chain uses TRBV7-9 with TRBJ1-2, with a possible D match to TRBD1 (5 bases). The germline gives CDR1 SEHNR, CDR2 FQNEAQ (reference sequence). This CDR3 comprises 12 residues. CDR3 bases: TGTTCCAGCAGCTCACAGGTTTATGGCTACACCTTC. Protein sequence: CSSSSQVYGYTF.

The chain carries TRBV6-1 and TRBJ2-7, with a possible D match to TRBD1 (6 bases). Germline CDR1 is MNHNS and CDR2 is SASEGT. The length of the CDR3 is 14 residues. The ends were cut back, 2 bases at V and 6 bases at J, with 14 bases in the middle. CDR3 sequence reads: CASSELGHLSEQYF. CDR3 bases: TGTGCCAGCAGTGAACTGGGACACCTTAGCGAGCAGTACTTC.

This clone was picked up one time. Different DNA sequences within this sample yield the same CDR3. The chain links TRBV19 to TRBJ1-5; D remains ambiguous. The V gene lost 2 bases and the J gene lost 0 bases, with 11 bases spanning the gap. Germline assignment: CDR1 LNHDA and CDR2 SQIVND (reference sequence). The CDR3 length is 16 residues. The CDR3 reads CASSIRGTDSNQPQHF. DNA of the CDR3: TGTGCCAGTAGTATACGCGGTACGGATAGCAATCAGCCCCAGCATTTT.

The chain combines TRBV7-2 with TRBJ2-2; D possibly corresponds to TRBD1 (5 bases). Germline V CDR1 and CDR2: SGHTA, FQGNSA. Trimming pared 0 bases from V and 7 bases from J, leaving 9 bases between. The CDR3 loop spans 14 amino acids. The CDR3 here is CASSLATASGELFF. CDR3 bases: TGTGCCAGCAGCTTAGCGACAGCAAGCGGGGAGCTGTTTTTT.

DNA for the CDR3: TGTGCCAGCTCATCTCGCACAGATACGCAGTATTTT. It encodes CASSSRTDTQYF. The V call is TRBV18, the J call TRBJ2-3; no clear D. The V gene lost 5 bases and the J gene lost 1 base, with 4 bases spanning the gap. Germline V gene data show CDR1 as KGHSH and CDR2 as LQKENI. This CDR3 comprises 12 residues.

The chain couples TRBV9 to TRBJ2-5; 15 bases align to TRBD2. V was pared by 3 bases and J by 5 bases, with 11 bases of the junction left unmatched. The CDR3 has 18 residues. The germline V gene has CDR1 SGDLS and CDR2 YYNGEE. CDR3 protein: CASSATPRTSGRDETQYF. In nucleotides, the CDR3 is TGTGCCAGCAGCGCTACCCCCCGGACTAGCGGGAGGGACGAGACCCAGTACTTC.

The chain uses TRBV27 and TRBJ1-1, with 7 bases aligning to TRBD1. V dropped 6 bases and J dropped 6; count of bases not matched to a gene: 10. The CDR3 is 14 amino acids. The V gene's germline CDR1 is MNHEY and CDR2 SMNVEV (reference sequence). The CDR3 here is CASRSLRGRAEAFF. The CDR3 DNA sequence: TGTGCCAGCAGGTCCTTGAGGGGGCGGGCTGAAGCTTTCTTT.

This chain links TRBV7-9 with TRBJ1-2; TRBD1 agrees at 9 bases. CDR1 is SEHNR, CDR2 FQNEAQ, per germline (reference sequence). The CDR3 is 15 residues long. The V segment lost 4 bases and the J segment 6 bases; nucleotides outside the gene matches: 9. CDR3 loop: CASSSTGTGLDGYTF. The CDR3 DNA reads as TGTGCCAGCAGCTCAACCGGGACAGGGCTGGATGGCTACACCTTC.

The chain couples TRBV6-6 to TRBJ2-1; maybe TRBD2 (5 bases). This CDR3 comprises 14 residues. CDR1 and CDR2 (germline): MNHNY, SVGAGI (reference sequence). V dropped 5 bases and J dropped 2 bases, with 10 bases sitting between them. CDR3 nucleotides: TGTGCCAGCAGTCCGGGGAAGCCCTACAATGAGCAGTTCTTC. This sequence encodes CASSPGKPYNEQFF.

The rearrangement joins TRBV19 to TRBJ1-4, with D perhaps TRBD1 (5 bases). V lost 5 bases and J lost 2, with 18 bases in between. The CDR3 contains 17 residues. Germline CDR1 is LNHDA and CDR2 is SQIVND (reference sequence). CDR3 residues: CASSGRQPTATNEKLFF. The CDR3 DNA reads TGTGCCAGTAGTGGCCGACAGCCAACGGCGACTAATGAAAAACTGTTTTTT.

The rearrangement uses TRBV7-2 and TRBJ2-7; TRBD2 aligns across 12 bases. The germline CDR1 and CDR2 sequences are SGHTA and FQGNSA. This CDR3 spans 15 amino acids. V lost 5 bases and J lost 6; bases outside the gene matches: 8. The CDR3, as DNA: TGTGCCAGCAGCCCCTCGGGACTAGCGGGTCTCGAGCAGTACTTC. Translating gives CASSPSGLAGLEQYF.

V is TRBV30 and J is TRBJ2-7; maybe TRBD1 (5 bases). V was clipped by 2 bases and J by 8 bases, with 13 bases between them. The germline V gene has CDR1 GTSNPN and CDR2 SVGIG (reference sequence). This CDR3 has 12 residues. The CDR3 DNA reads as TGTGCCTGGAGTTCAGGGTACTTGAAGCAGTACTTC. Translation: CAWSSGYLKQYF.

J is TRBJ1-5 and V is TRBV5-6, with 10 bases that match TRBD1. This CDR3 spans 13 amino acids. Trimming at V came to 4 bases and at J to 6 bases, leaving 1 base not matched to a gene. CDR1 and CDR2 from the germline V gene are SGHDT and YYEEEE. The CDR3 reads CASSGQGVQPQHF. The DNA of the CDR3 is TGTGCCAGCAGCGGACAGGGGGTTCAGCCCCAGCATTTT.

In this sample, this clone turned up a few times. V usage is TRBV29-1 and J usage is TRBJ2-3; possible D gene TRBD2, 5 bases. CDR3 length: 13 residues. In germline, CDR1 is SQVTM, CDR2 ANQGSEA. The V end lost 2 bases, the J end lost 1 base, and 7 bases lay between the germline ends. The CDR3: CSVEWRGTDTQYF. CDR3 coding DNA: TGCAGCGTTGAATGGCGGGGCACAGATACGCAGTATTTT.

The count of this clone is one. The chain is built from TRBV9 and TRBJ1-1, with 10 bases fitting TRBD1. With 4 bases clipped from V and 3 bases from J, the junction kept 15 bases outside the gene matches. The CDR3 length is 18 residues. Germline V gives CDR1 SGDLS, CDR2 YYNGEE. The CDR3, as DNA: TGTGCCAGCAGCCCTTCCCTGCTAAGACAGGGGGCGGACACTGAAGCTTTCTTT. Translated, it gives CASSPSLLRQGADTEAFF.